This T cell receptor (beta chain) appears in the sequencing data of a study of CD8 T cells in ankylosing spondylitis. General study points: Peripheral blood held disease-linked clones only at relatively low frequency, and these were CD8+.

Each CDR3 protein gets one entry after TCRdb re-called the 5' RACE reads with MiXCR. This table holds 100,000 to 150,000 distinct CDR3 sequences, around 9.7% found once. This clonotype turned up a few times. Its antigen is undetermined. Trimming shortened V by 6 bases and J by 4 bases, and 16 bases separated the two germline ends. CDR3 length: 15 amino acids. Input material: blood, either unsorted or a sorted T cell fraction (not recorded which). This sequence joins TRBV12-3 or TRBV12-4 and TRBJ2-1; D is unclear. This TCR derives from a male donor with ankylosing spondylitis or in good health (not recorded which). Here the CDR3 reads CASSMSVLSYNEQFF. The CDR3 DNA follows: TGTGCCAGCAGCATGAGCGTACTTTCGTACAATGAGCAGTTCTTC.